Given below is one TCR beta chain in context. The protocol was immunoSEQ multiplex PCR, while the TCRdb copy is restricted to in-frame clones and leaves out a portion. The data hold 60,000 to 80,000 clones, with under 90% observed a single time. These data are taken from a study of technical replicates of blood from a few donors. The CDR3 has 16 amino acids. The ends lost 4 bases at V and 5 bases at J; junction bases unmatched: 13. CDR1 and CDR2 from the germline V gene are SGHRS and YFSETQ. The sample comprised PBMCs. This receptor was obtained from a human donor in good health. Some clones in this sample may be carry-over from other donors' samples. V gene TRBV5-1 combines with J gene TRBJ2-3; 7 bases align to TRBD1. The CDR3 coding sequence is TGCGCCAGCAGCCGAAACCCGGGACAGCAGAAAGATACGCAGTATTTT. This codes for CASSRNPGQQKDTQYF.